This T cell receptor (beta chain) derives from a study of blood T cells in healthy people across ages. For this clonotype: The antigen remains unidentified.

Overall study findings and caveats: It was not possible, with unsorted PBMCs, to conclusively compare naive and antigen-experienced cells. Estimates of diversity drawn from one million T cells were considered underestimates. Percentage of naive T cells showed a strong correlation with TCR beta diversity.

Combining a sample-barcoded 5' primer with a J-beta primer mix, a second PCR ran for 7 to 11 cycles. TCRdb reanalysed the 5' RACE reads using MiXCR and keeps one entry per CDR3 protein. The top ten clones hold roughly 31% of a sample with about 680,000 distinct CDR3 sequences, around 45% of them seen once. This CDR3 spans 12 amino acids. Each donor was a healthy Caucasian individual from Russia, aged 6 to 90. This chain joins TRBV12-3 or TRBV12-4 and TRBJ2-5; 7 bases match TRBD1. The J call may be in error: the DNA end matches TRBJ2-7 better. Material: blood. The TCR comes from a woman in her sixties in good health. The CDR3 reads CASSWTGGEQYF. The CDR3 nucleotides are TGTGCCAGCAGTTGGACAGGCGGCGAGCAGTACTTC.